This entry lists 15 T cell receptor beta chains sequenced from one sample in a study of blood T cell repertoires in COVID-19. Only in-frame clones appear in the TCRdb table, and some are missing; sequencing was by immunoSEQ multiplex PCR. The sample records some 240,000 clones, 80% to 90% being singletons. Sequencing was done on a sample of peripheral blood. These receptors were obtained from a middle-aged woman who had recovered from COVID-19.

The CDR3 DNA reads TGTGCCAGCAGCTTTAGCTCCGACAGTGAAGCTTTCTTT. Residues: CASSFSSDSEAFF. The chain has TRBV5-4 and TRBJ1-1; tentatively, D is TRBD1 (5 bases). V shed 2 bases and J shed 7 bases, with 12 bases lying between them. CDR3 length: 13 amino acids. Germline values: CDR1 SGHNT, CDR2 YYREEE (reference sequence).

V and J are TRBV12-3 or TRBV12-4 and TRBJ1-1; TRBD1 might be the D (6 bases). The V gene lost 9 bases and the J gene lost 8 bases, with 19 bases spanning the gap. The CDR3 covers 13 residues. CDR3 nucleotide sequence: TGTGCCAGTCGGTCCAGGGGTGAAGCCGAAGCTTTCTTT. Translating gives CASRSRGEAEAFF.

The V and J genes are TRBV6-2 or TRBV6-3 and TRBJ2-2; a weak D match, TRBD1 (5 bases). The germline V gene has CDR1 MNHEY and CDR2 SVGEGT. This CDR3 contains 17 residues. The germline V and J ends were trimmed by 5 bases and 5 bases, with 21 bases remaining between them. The CDR3 nucleotides are TGTGCCAGCAGTCCAAGAGAGAGACAGAGTCTAACCGGGGAGCTGTTTTTT. Translated: CASSPRERQSLTGELFF.

The chain links TRBV2 to TRBJ2-3; TRBD2 matches 11 bases. Germline trimming cut 0 bases from V and 4 bases from J; bases unmatched to any gene: 6. CDR3 length: 17 residues. Per germline, CDR1 SNHLY and CDR2 FYNNEI. The CDR3 sequence: CASSEAPLAGGADTQYF. The CDR3 DNA is TGTGCCAGCAGTGAAGCCCCCCTAGCGGGGGGAGCAGATACGCAGTATTTT.

The J gene is TRBJ1-2, the V gene TRBV6-1, with a weak D call TRBD1 (5 bases). Per germline, CDR1 MNHNS and CDR2 SASEGT. CDR3 length: 13 amino acids. With 2 bases removed from V and 2 bases from J, the gap between germline ends came to 6 bases. The CDR3 region has the DNA TGTGCCAGCAGTGAATCAGGGAACTATGGCTACACCTTC. Protein: CASSESGNYGYTF.

V gene TRBV18 combines with J gene TRBJ2-2; 7 bases line up with TRBD2. Trimming at V came to 3 bases and at J to 3 bases, leaving 7 bases not matched to a gene. CDR1 is KGHSH, CDR2 LQKENI, per germline. The CDR3 is 16 residues long. The CDR3 region is CASSPPGGLDTGELFF. The CDR3 bases are TGTGCCAGCTCACCCCCGGGAGGATTGGACACCGGGGAGCTGTTTTTT.

The CDR3 is CASSLLAVNSPLHF. The CDR3 coding sequence is TGTGCCAGCAGTTTATTGGCGGTTAATTCACCCCTCCACTTT. This sequence joins TRBV28 and TRBJ1-6; no definite D call. V was pared by 1 base and J by 6 bases, with 7 bases between. This CDR3 contains 14 residues. Looked up from germline, CDR1 is MDHEN and CDR2 is SYDVKM.

The V and J genes are TRBV5-6 and TRBJ2-7; D may be TRBD1 (6 bases). Germline-derived CDR1 and CDR2 are SGHDT and YYEEEE. Trimming removed 4 bases from V and 5 bases from J, with 13 bases in between. The CDR3 totals 13 residues. CDR3 sequence: CASSQGWRHEQYF. In DNA, the CDR3 is TGTGCCAGCAGCCAGGGGTGGCGGCACGAGCAGTACTTC.

The chain carries TRBV12-3 or TRBV12-4 and TRBJ1-1; unclear D gene. The CDR3 is 12 amino acids. Trimming removed 1 base from V and 10 bases from J, with 10 bases in between. CDR3 bases: TGTGCCAGCAGTTTAGAACCCGGCGGAGCTTTCTTT. This translates into CASSLEPGGAFF.

The chain employs TRBV19 and TRBJ1-5; weak D call: TRBD1 (6 bases). The CDR3 runs 12 residues. In germline, CDR1 is LNHDA, CDR2 SQIVND (reference sequence). Trimming took off 7 bases at V and 7 bases at J, with 11 bases between the two ends. In nucleotides, the CDR3 is TGTGCCAGTAATTTTGGGACACAGCCCCAGCATTTT. It specifies CASNFGTQPQHF.

The CDR3 loop reads CASSPRGGAQHF. The CDR3 DNA reads as TGTGCCAGCTCACCTAGGGGGGGGGCCCAGCATTTT. The chain employs TRBV18 and TRBJ1-5; a possible D gene is TRBD1 (6 bases). Germline V gives CDR1 KGHSH, CDR2 LQKENI. The CDR3 runs 12 residues. The V end lost 3 bases, the J end lost 11 bases, and 11 bases lay between the germline ends.

The chain carries TRBV6-2 or TRBV6-3 and TRBJ2-7; 11 bases map to TRBD1. CDR1 MNHEY and CDR2 SVGEGT come from the germline V gene. The length of the CDR3 is 18 residues. After removal of 2 bases from V and 2 bases from J, the junction contained 11 bases not matched to a gene. CDR3 in amino acids: CASSYPTGTGGWTYEQYF. For the CDR3, the DNA is TGTGCCAGCAGTTACCCCACTGGGACAGGGGGATGGACCTACGAGCAGTACTTC.

The rearrangement links TRBV29-1 to TRBJ2-5; 10 nucleotides match TRBD1. With 6 bases clipped from V and 1 base from J, the junction kept 8 bases outside the gene matches. The CDR3 is made up of 15 amino acids. Germline loops: CDR1 SQVTM, CDR2 ANQGSEA. The CDR3 region has the DNA TGCAGCGTATACGGACAGGGGGGAGGCCAAGAGACCCAGTACTTC. It yields the protein CSVYGQGGGQETQYF.

In nucleotides, the CDR3 is TGTGCCAGCAGAAGGGACAGGGGGCGTGCAGATACGCAGTATTTT. Its translation is CASRRDRGRADTQYF. The rearrangement joins TRBV7-8 to TRBJ2-3; 12 bases line up with TRBD1. The CDR3 length is 15 residues. Germline lookup yields CDR1 SGHVS and CDR2 FQNEAQ. Germline trimming cut 6 bases from V and 4 bases from J; bases unmatched to any gene: 5. Full variable domain (missing parts from reference TRBV7-8 and TRBJ2-3): GAGVSQSPRYKVAKRGQDVALRCDPISGHVSLFWYQQALGQGPEFLTYFQNEAQLDKSGLPSDRFFAERPEGSVSTLKIQRTQQEDSAVYLCASRRDRGRADTQYFGPGTRLTVL.

This CDR3 reads CASSQDKASGGARYEQYF. As DNA, the CDR3 is TGTGCCAGCAGCCAAGATAAGGCTAGCGGGGGGGCCCGCTACGAGCAGTACTTC. The chain recombines TRBV3-1 (or the pseudogene TRBV3-2) with TRBJ2-7; 12 positions agree with TRBD2. This CDR3 has 18 amino acids. The V and J ends lost 0 bases and 3 bases, in that order; junction bases with no gene match: 9. CDR1 and CDR2 from the germline V gene are LGHDT and YNNKEL (reference sequence).